These 16 T cell receptor beta chains were sequenced from one sample in a study of blood T cell repertoires in COVID-19 (dated by TCRdb to 2018 to 2020). The library was prepared using the immunoSEQ multiplex PCR assay. TCRdb re-hosts the immuneACCESS table, in-frame sequences only. Its copies lack some clones; in the studies checked, an unresolved V gene accounts for under half of them, and the cause for the rest is not known. This sample has a few hundred thousand clones in its table, and more than 70% of those were observed once. Of the sample, 13% is held by the ten largest clones. The material sequenced was peripheral blood. The receptors originated from a human donor in a cohort sampled during active COVID-19.

The chain carries TRBV3-1 (or the pseudogene TRBV3-2) and TRBJ2-2, with D uncertain. The CDR3 runs 13 residues. In germline, CDR1 is LGHDT, CDR2 YNNKEL (reference sequence). Deletions cut 2 bases from V and 4 bases from J, with 5 bases between. CDR3 nucleotides: TGTGCCAGCAGCCAACCCCTCACCGGGGAGCTGTTTTTT. It codes for CASSQPLTGELFF.

The V and J genes are TRBV28 and TRBJ1-2; 8 nucleotides agree with TRBD1. The CDR3 totals 15 residues. The V and J ends lost 3 bases and 2 bases, in that order; junction bases with no gene match: 5. The germline CDR1 and CDR2 sequences are MDHEN and SYDVKM. CDR3 nucleotides: TGTGCCAGCAGTTTCCCGACAGGGGCGAACTATGGCTACACCTTC. This codes for CASSFPTGANYGYTF.

This clone was found once. This chain uses TRBV11-2 with TRBJ2-6; 9 bases are a match to TRBD1. The J segment lost 5 bases and the V segment lost 6 bases, leaving 11 bases of the junction unmatched. The germline V gene encodes CDR1 SGHAT and CDR2 FQNNGV. The length of the CDR3 is 17 residues. The CDR3 sequence is CASRTGGKTGRANVLTF. The CDR3 coding sequence is TGTGCCAGCAGGACAGGGGGTAAAACCGGTAGGGCCAACGTCCTGACTTTC.

The chain uses TRBV14 and TRBJ1-4, with TRBD1 as a possible D gene (6 bases). Germline V gene data show CDR1 as SGHDN and CDR2 as FVKESK. V dropped 4 bases and J dropped 7 bases, with 22 bases sitting between them. This CDR3 has 17 amino acids. This CDR3 reads CASSLLLQGVVREKLFF. DNA for the CDR3: TGTGCCAGCAGCCTCCTCCTACAGGGTGTTGTACGTGAAAAACTGTTTTTT.

This sequence joins TRBV28 and TRBJ1-1; 7 bases align to TRBD1. This CDR3 is 18 amino acids long. V shed 7 bases and J 5 bases; nucleotides not matched to a gene: 22. Germline V gene sequence: CDR1 MDHEN, CDR2 SYDVKM. The CDR3 is CASTIVNRGLIRETEAFF. The DNA for the CDR3 is TGTGCCAGCACGATCGTGAACAGGGGATTGATAAGGGAGACTGAAGCTTTCTTT.

The V gene is TRBV7-8, the J gene TRBJ1-5; D gene ambiguous. Trimming took 2 bases from V and 10 from J, leaving 15 bases between them. This CDR3 region has 14 residues. Germline V gene data show CDR1 as SGHVS and CDR2 as FQNEAQ. CDR3 in amino acids: CASSLSGREGPQHF. Here the CDR3 DNA reads TGTGCCAGCAGCTTATCCGGGAGAGAGGGACCCCAGCATTTT. The full variable domain, its missing parts supplied by reference TRBV7-8 and TRBJ1-5, is GAGVSQSPRYKVAKRGQDVALRCDPISGHVSLFWYQQALGQGPEFLTYFQNEAQLDKSGLPSDRFFAERPEGSVSTLKIQRTQQEDSAVYLCASSLSGREGPQHFGDGTRLSIL.

The rearrangement links TRBV5-1 to TRBJ1-1; D possibly corresponds to TRBD1 (6 bases). Germline V lookup: CDR1 SGHRS, CDR2 YFSETQ. Trimming cost V 0 bases and J 4 bases, with 13 bases left between them. CDR3 length equals 15 residues. This CDR3 reads CASSLGGGVGTEAFF. CDR3 in DNA: TGCGCCAGCAGCTTGGGAGGGGGAGTGGGCACTGAAGCTTTCTTT.

This clone was detected a few times. V and J are TRBV28 and TRBJ2-2; D might be TRBD1 (6 bases). Germline V gives CDR1 MDHEN, CDR2 SYDVKM. The CDR3 totals 17 residues. The V gene lost 8 bases and the J gene lost 0 bases, with 19 bases spanning the gap. The CDR3 DNA reads as TGTGCCAGCCACCCAAGCACCGGGACACCGAACACCGGGGAGCTGTTTTTT. This translates into CASHPSTGTPNTGELFF.

The chain carries TRBV27 and TRBJ1-2; perhaps TRBD1 as D (5 bases). V gave up 2 bases and J gave up 5 bases, with 9 bases separating them. The CDR3 extends over 13 amino acids. From germline, CDR1 is MNHEY and CDR2 SMNVEV (reference sequence). DNA for the CDR3: TGTGCCAGCAGTTTAACCGGGACTTATGGCTACACCTTC. Its translation: CASSLTGTYGYTF.

Worth noting for this clone: A much larger clonotype is one base distant, so this may be a read error. V is TRBV2 and J is TRBJ1-5; TRBD1 matches 7 bases. CDR1 is SNHLY, CDR2 FYNNEI, per germline. The CDR3 covers 13 residues. The trim removed 5 bases at V and 5 bases at J, leaving 3 bases unmatched. DNA for the CDR3: TGTGCCAGCAGTCTTGACAGGGATCAGCCCCAGCATTTT. This sequence encodes CASSLDRDQPQHF. The full variable domain, in which reference TRBV2 and TRBJ1-5 provide the parts outside the CDR3, is EPEVTQTPSHQVTQMGQEVILRCVPISNHLYFYWYRQILGQKVEFLVSFYNNEISEKSEIFDDQFSVERPDGSNFTLKIRSTKLEDSAMYFCASSLDRDQPQHFGDGTRLSIL.

V gene TRBV2 combines with J gene TRBJ1-5; no clear D gene. Germline V gives CDR1 SNHLY, CDR2 FYNNEI. This CDR3 contains 14 residues. V dropped 7 bases and J dropped 4 bases, with 14 bases sitting between them. In nucleotides, the CDR3 is TGTGCCAGCACGGTGACCCGAGGGAATCAGCCCCAGCATTTT. It codes for CASTVTRGNQPQHF. The variable domain in full, completed from reference TRBV2 and TRBJ1-5, reads EPEVTQTPSHQVTQMGQEVILRCVPISNHLYFYWYRQILGQKVEFLVSFYNNEISEKSEIFDDQFSVERPDGSNFTLKIRSTKLEDSAMYFCASTVTRGNQPQHFGDGTRLSIL.

The V and J genes are TRBV10-3 and TRBJ1-1, with TRBD1 identical over 10 bases. Germline values: CDR1 ENHRY, CDR2 SYGVKD. There are 12 residues in the CDR3. V lost 6 bases and J lost 7; bases outside the gene matches: 2. The CDR3, as DNA: TGTGCCATCAGGACAGGGGGCCTTGAAGCTTTCTTT. This translates into CAIRTGGLEAFF.

The chain is built from TRBV6-1 and TRBJ1-2, with 8 bases matching TRBD1. The CDR3 has 13 residues. Trimming cost V 8 bases and J 4 bases; bases outside gene matches: 6. Germline V gene data show CDR1 as MNHNS and CDR2 as SASEGT. This chain's CDR3 is CASARGLRYGYTF. The CDR3 bases are TGTGCCAGCGCCAGGGGGCTGCGCTATGGCTACACCTTC.

Here the CDR3 reads CASSYSTGVRSEKLFF. The CDR3, as DNA: TGTGCCAGCAGTTACTCAACAGGGGTCCGGTCGGAAAAACTGTTTTTT. The chain couples TRBV6-5 to TRBJ1-4; 7 nucleotides align to TRBD1. The trim removed 0 bases at V and 8 bases at J, leaving 9 bases unmatched. The CDR3 loop spans 16 amino acids. Germline CDR1 reads MNHEY; CDR2 reads SVGAGI.

The V and J genes are TRBV11-3 and TRBJ2-1; D gene unclear. Trimming shortened V by 5 bases and J by 4 bases, and 9 bases separated the two germline ends. Per germline, CDR1 SGHNT and CDR2 YENEEA. The CDR3 covers 13 residues. The CDR3 DNA reads TGTGCCAGCAGCACACATCTTTACAATGAGCAGTTCTTC. This sequence encodes CASSTHLYNEQFF. Supplemented by reference TRBV11-3 and TRBJ2-1, the full variable domain reads EAGVVQSPRYKIIEKKQPVAFWCNPISGHNTLYWYLQNLGQGPELLIRYENEEAVDDSQLPKDRFSAERLKGVDSTLKIQPAELGDSAVYLCASSTHLYNEQFFGPGTRLTVL.

The V and J genes are TRBV19 and TRBJ1-3; 10 bases are shared with TRBD1. In germline, CDR1 is LNHDA, CDR2 SQIVND (reference sequence). The CDR3 loop spans 17 amino acids. The junction had 13 bases not matched to a gene; V was cut back by 7 bases and J by 4 bases. For the CDR3, the DNA is TGTGCCAGTACCGATCAGCCGGGGACAGGGGTCGGAAACACCATATATTTT. This gives the protein CASTDQPGTGVGNTIYF. Complete variable domain (other parts from reference TRBV19 and TRBJ1-3): DGGITQSPKYLFRKEGQNVTLSCEQNLNHDAMYWYRQDPGQGLRLIYYSQIVNDFQKGDIAEGYSVSREKKESFPLTVTSAQKNPTAFYLCASTDQPGTGVGNTIYFGEGSWLTVV.